The sequence of this T cell receptor beta chain was determined in a study of blood T cell repertoires in COVID-19. In the authors' workflow: Amplification from reference gene primers served as the basis for estimated nucleated cell counts. The table came from immunoSEQ multiplex PCR; TCRdb's copy has only in-frame clones and leaves some out. That table gives V, J and clone size, and the DNA gave D and trimming. The sample records 300,000 to 350,000 clones, roughly 86% being singletons. Germline trimming cut 6 bases from V and 2 bases from J; bases unmatched to any gene: 3. Germline-derived CDR1 and CDR2 are SNHLY and FYNNEI. The CDR3 loop spans 14 amino acids. Living in 24 US areas, the participants were between about 18 and 95 years of age. Cohorts were based on clinical histories the participants reported.

The sequence was collected from a woman aged 30 to 39 who had been exposed to COVID-19. Sequenced: PBMCs or T cells enriched from blood (not recorded which). The V call is TRBV2, the J call TRBJ1-1; 10 positions match TRBD1. The CDR3 region has the DNA TGTGCCAGCAGGACAGGGGGCGGTAACACTGAAGCTTTCTTT. Translated: CASRTGGGNTEAFF.